The clone carrying this T cell receptor (beta chain) was found a few times. Its antigen is as yet unknown. This CDR3 is 15 amino acids long. Germline V gene data show CDR1 as MNHEY and CDR2 as SMNVEV (reference sequence). V dropped 5 bases and J dropped 2 bases, with 13 bases sitting between them. These data are taken from a study of vaccination and CD4 T cells after COVID-19. About the research overall: Two Hispanic individuals were among six male and four female convalescent patients. Study results and limitations: Convalescent patients saw a median approximately 90% of their reactive clones show up only after vaccination.

Sequenced with the Oncomine TCR Beta short-read assay was DNA taken from cultured CD4+ T cells. Via MiXCR, TCRdb re-called the PCR reads, giving one row per CDR3 protein. The data contain 9,900 or so distinct CDR3 sequences, about 33% of them seen just once; the ten biggest clones take up 15% to 19%. Indicated treatment: approximately 10-day PBMC culture with coronavirus spike peptide pools or control peptides (ViraFEST assay). Cultures used a few million PBMCs per well, roughly 9.6 IU/ml IL-2 and 8.5 to 10 ug/ml peptides. The sample here was CD4+ T cells from blood, cultured in vitro, taken after SARS-CoV-2 vaccination. This chain uses TRBV27 with TRBJ1-5; weak D call: TRBD1 (5 bases). This sequence was found in a human donor who had recovered from COVID-19. This CDR3 reads CASSTLGGGNQPQHF. The CDR3 nucleotides are TGTGCCAGCAGTACGTTGGGGGGAGGCAATCAGCCCCAGCATTTT.